Below are 4 T cell receptor beta chains sequenced from a single sample in a study of post-analysis software for immune sequencing data. General study points: About 5 TRBV segments occurring more often in patients than controls included TRBV5-6, TRBV5-1 and TRBV20-1.

Their recognized antigens are unknown. The TCR beta cDNA libraries carried unique molecular identifiers. TCRdb itself ran the PCR reads through MiXCR, one entry per CDR3 protein. The sample yields 450,000 to 700,000 distinct CDR3 sequences, around 47% seen once. The sample taken for sequencing was blood. These receptors were obtained from a girl between 10 and 17 years old with multiple sclerosis.

A word on this clonotype: The junction shows a germline mismatch at one end, possibly a read error. The gene calls are TRBV5-1 and TRBJ1-2; D gene ambiguous. The CDR3 runs 14 residues. Germline V gene data show CDR1 as SGHRS and CDR2 as YFSETQ. This CDR3 reads CANSLSTQNYGYTF. In DNA form, the CDR3 reads TGCGCCAACAGCTTAAGTACACAGAACTATGGCTACACCTTC.

A remark on this clonotype: At one end the junction does not follow the germline gene, possibly because of a read error. The chain recombines TRBV18 with TRBJ2-1; possibly TRBD2 for D (5 bases). The J call may be wrong; the DNA end is better matched by TRBJ2-7. The CDR3 runs to 13 residues. Germline CDR1 KGHSH, CDR2 LQKENI. CDR3 sequence (DNA): TGTGCCTGCTCACCACATTGGGGAGACGAGCAGTACTTC. As protein: CACSPHWGDEQYF.

V is TRBV5-1 and J is TRBJ2-3; D gene ambiguous. This CDR3 is 16 amino acids long. Trimming took 0 bases from V and 5 from J, leaving 16 bases between them. Germline-derived CDR1 and CDR2 are SGHRS and YFSETQ. DNA of the CDR3: TGCGCCAGCAGCTTGGGTCGGCTTCCGACGGGAGATACGCAGTATTTT. Translated: CASSLGRLPTGDTQYF. The variable domain in full, completed from reference TRBV5-1 and TRBJ2-3, reads KAGVTQTPRYLIKTRGQQVTLSCSPISGHRSVSWYQQTPGQGLQFLFEYFSETQRNKGNFPGRFSGRQFSNSRSEMNVSTLELGDSALYLCASSLGRLPTGDTQYFGPGTRLTVL.

V usage is TRBV12-3 or TRBV12-4 and J usage is TRBJ1-2; 11 nucleotides agree with TRBD1. The trim removed 6 bases at V and 4 bases at J, leaving 10 bases unmatched. The CDR3 has 16 residues. The chain's CDR3 is CASSWDRGKRLYGYTF. The CDR3 nucleotides read TGTGCCAGCAGCTGGGACAGGGGGAAACGGCTCTATGGCTACACCTTC.